This is a list of T cell receptor beta chains from one sample in a study of glioma-infiltrating T cells. TCRdb used MiXCR to reprocess the multiplex PCR reads, holding one entry per CDR3 protein. The repertoire includes 1,500 or so distinct CDR3 sequences, over 70% of them detected once, and 63% sits in the top ten. The material sequenced was glioma tissue, nonneoplastic brain tissue, or PBMCs (not recorded which). These receptors all come from a human donor with low-grade glioma or glioblastoma, undergoing nonglioma brain surgery, or in good health (not recorded which). Some clones in this sample may be carry-over from other donors' samples. Both conserved end residues are part of each CDR3. A D gene is named only where the DNA matches it firmly. Clone sizes are given selectively: once, few, many, or a class where the clone is expanded.

clone size: .; D gene: .; V gene: TRBV20-1; J gene: TRBJ1-1; CDR3 protein: CSARVGHTNTEAFF; CDR3 DNA: TGCAGTGCTAGAGTGGGACACACGAACACTGAAGCTTTCTTT
clone size: .; D gene: TRBD1; V gene: TRBV27; J gene: TRBJ2-3; CDR3 protein: CATTRDRASDTQYF; CDR3 DNA: TGTGCCACCACGCGGGACAGGGCATCAGATACGCAGTATTTT
clone size: .; D gene: .; V gene: TRBV25-1; J gene: TRBJ1-5; CDR3 protein: CASSEYGNQPQHF; CDR3 DNA: TGTGCCAGCAGTGAATACGGCAATCAGCCCCAGCATTTT
clone size: once; D gene: TRBD1; V gene: TRBV27; J gene: TRBJ2-3; CDR3 protein: CASRSDRGRWGTDTQYF; CDR3 DNA: TGTGCCAGCAGGTCGGACAGGGGGCGGTGGGGCACAGATACGCAGTATTTT
clone size: .; D gene: .; V gene: TRBV18; J gene: TRBJ1-1; CDR3 protein: CASSPGALNTEAFF; CDR3 DNA: TGTGCCAGCTCTCCAGGGGCCTTGAACACTGAAGCTTTCTTT
clone size: .; D gene: TRBD2; V gene: TRBV6-1; J gene: TRBJ2-7; CDR3 protein: CASIMGLPGSYEQYF; CDR3 DNA: TGTGCCAGCATCATGGGACTACCAGGCTCCTACGAGCAGTACTTC
clone size: .; D gene: .; V gene: TRBV6-1; J gene: TRBJ1-5; CDR3 protein: CASSEPYSYQPQHF; CDR3 DNA: TGTGCCAGCAGTGAACCTTATTCATATCAGCCCCAGCATTTT
clone size: .; D gene: .; V gene: TRBV6-2/TRBV6-3; J gene: TRBJ2-1; CDR3 protein: CARRINSEQLF; CDR3 DNA: TGTGCCAGAAGAATCAATAGTGAGCAGCTCTTC
clone size: .; D gene: .; V gene: TRBV27; J gene: TRBJ2-3; CDR3 protein: CASSRSTDTQYF; CDR3 DNA: TGTGCCAGCAGCCGGAGCACAGATACGCAGTATTTT
clone size: .; D gene: .; V gene: TRBV6-2/TRBV6-3; J gene: TRBJ2-5; CDR3 protein: CASSYSPGRATQYF; CDR3 DNA: TGTGCCAGCAGTTACTCGCCAGGGCGAGCGACCCAGTACTTC
clone size: .; D gene: .; V gene: TRBV29-1; J gene: TRBJ1-1; CDR3 protein: CSVKSSAEAFF; CDR3 DNA: TGCAGCGTGAAATCGTCAGCTGAAGCTTTCTTT
clone size: once; D gene: .; V gene: TRBV24-1; J gene: TRBJ1-5; CDR3 protein: CATSELRNQPQHF; CDR3 DNA: TGTGCCACCAGTGAATTGAGGAACCAGCCCCAGCATTTT
clone size: medium-sized; D gene: .; V gene: TRBV7-6; J gene: TRBJ2-7; CDR3 protein: CTSSDDIYEQYF; CDR3 DNA: TGTACCAGCAGCGACGACATTTACGAGCAGTACTTC